These 7 T cell receptor beta chains were sequenced from one sample in a study of cytomegalovirus exposure and HLA in healthy donors. PCR used 60 Vbeta primers and 13 Jbeta primers. Only in-frame clones appear in the TCRdb table, and some are missing; sequencing was by immunoSEQ multiplex PCR. The repertoire includes 65,000 to 85,000 clones, around 66% of them detected once, and roughly 4.4% sits in the top ten. Material: PBMCs. All receptors derive from a man in his 60s in good health and CMV-seropositive.

This clone was counted a single time. The rearrangement joins TRBV20-1 to TRBJ2-3, with TRBD2 matching over 11 bases. CDR3 length: 11 residues. Trimming cost V 6 bases and J 11 bases; bases outside gene matches: 4. In germline, CDR1 is DFQATT, CDR2 SNEGSKA (reference sequence). CDR3: CSALGLAGQYF. CDR3 in DNA: TGCAGTGCGCTTGGACTAGCGGGGCAGTATTTT.

This chain uses TRBV6-1 with TRBJ1-4, with TRBD1 matching over 8 bases. CDR1 and CDR2 from the germline V gene are MNHNS and SASEGT. J was trimmed by 7 bases and V by 7 bases; bases with no gene match: 8. The CDR3 contains 14 residues. The CDR3 region is CASKSDRVGEKLFF. For the CDR3, the DNA is TGTGCCAGCAAGTCGGACAGGGTGGGTGAAAAACTGTTTTTT.

DNA of the CDR3: TGTGCCAGCAGCCCTGCGGGGGTGTGGAGTCTGGACACTGAAGCTTTCTTT. This encodes CASSPAGVWSLDTEAFF. The chain recombines TRBV7-6 with TRBJ1-1; TRBD1 is a possible D gene (5 bases). Looked up from germline, CDR1 is SGHVS and CDR2 is FNYEAQ. The CDR3 is 17 amino acids. Trimming pared 5 bases from V and 3 bases from J, leaving 22 bases between.

The rearrangement links TRBV28 to TRBJ1-1, with D possibly TRBD1 on 5 matching bases. The CDR3 consists of 13 residues. Between the trimmed V and J ends, which lost 6 bases and 3 bases, there was a span of 11 bases. Germline CDR1 and CDR2: MDHEN and SYDVKM. The CDR3 loop is CASRGVEDTEAFF. The DNA of the CDR3 is TGTGCCAGCAGAGGGGTGGAAGACACTGAAGCTTTCTTT.

This sequence joins TRBV4-3 and TRBJ2-3; D ambiguous. The CDR3 is 14 residues long. CDR1 and CDR2 from the germline V gene are LGHNA and YSLEER. Trimming took off 0 bases at V and 5 bases at J, with 9 bases between the two ends. The CDR3, as DNA: TGCGCCAGCAGCCAAGAGGCCGAAATAGATACGCAGTATTTT. It is translated as CASSQEAEIDTQYF.

The rearrangement links TRBV2 to TRBJ2-5; 7 bases align to TRBD1. The germline V gene has CDR1 SNHLY and CDR2 FYNNEI. Trimming at V came to 3 bases and at J to 2 bases, leaving 3 bases not matched to a gene. The CDR3 contains 14 residues. In nucleotides, the CDR3 is TGTGCCAGCAGTGAGACCAGGGGGCAAGAGACCCAGTACTTC. This encodes CASSETRGQETQYF.

Comments on this clone: Compared with germline, one end of the junction differs, possibly owing to a read error. This sequence joins TRBV7-9 and TRBJ1-6; 8 nucleotides line up with TRBD1. Per the germline V gene, CDR1 is SEHNR and CDR2 is FQNEAQ (reference sequence). The CDR3 covers 15 residues. This chain's CDR3 is CSSSLEGQAISPLHF. DNA for the CDR3: TGTTCCAGCAGCTTAGAGGGACAGGCAATTTCACCCCTCCACTTT.